The 25 T cell receptor beta chains given below trace back to one sample, sequenced in a study of radiation and T cells in renal cell carcinoma. Time point described: blood 2 weeks post-SBRT. Documented treatment: 15 Gy SBRT to primary tumor, nephrectomy 4 weeks later. Using immunoSEQ multiplex PCR, the repertoire was profiled, and TCRdb retains in-frame clones only, with some absent. The sample contains some 58,000 clones, around 81% of which appear only once. Sample: blood, taken from a patient whose treatment included radiotherapy and nephrectomy. The receptor source for this set is a man in his sixties with renal cell carcinoma.

The chain is built from TRBV19 and TRBJ1-1; unclear D gene. Per the germline V gene, CDR1 is LNHDA and CDR2 is SQIVND (reference sequence). The CDR3 contains 18 residues. V was clipped by 2 bases and J by 4 bases, with 23 bases between them. CDR3 amino acids: CASSISGRSGGPSTEAFF. The CDR3 nucleotides read TGTGCCAGTAGTATAAGTGGTAGAAGTGGAGGGCCCAGCACTGAAGCTTTCTTT.

J is TRBJ2-1 and V is TRBV5-6; no clear D. The CDR3 loop spans 13 amino acids. Germline V gene sequence: CDR1 SGHDT, CDR2 YYEEEE. Deletions cut 0 bases from V and 6 bases from J, with 7 bases between. The CDR3, as DNA: TGTGCCAGCAGCTTGGGGAATGCCAATGAGCAGTTCTTC. Residues: CASSLGNANEQFF. Using reference TRBV5-6 and TRBJ2-1 for the parts outside the CDR3, the full variable domain is DAGVTQSPTHLIKTRGQQVTLRCSPKSGHDTVSWYQQALGQGPQFIFQYYEEEERQRGNFPDRFSGHQFPNYSSELNVNALLLGDSALYLCASSLGNANEQFFGPGTRLTVL.

CDR3 in amino acids: CASGPRATKGSEQYF. The CDR3, as DNA: TGCGCCAGCGGCCCTCGCGCGACAAAGGGGAGCGAGCAGTACTTC. V usage is TRBV10-1 and J usage is TRBJ2-7; D is perhaps TRBD1 or TRBD2 (5 bases each). V was trimmed by 8 bases and J by 6 bases, leaving 23 bases between them. Germline-derived CDR1 and CDR2 are WNHNN and SYGVQD (reference sequence). The CDR3 runs 15 residues.

In its sample, this clone was seen a few times. The chain combines TRBV11-3 with TRBJ2-1; possible D gene TRBD1, 6 bases. The CDR3 has 15 residues. Germline CDR1 SGHNT, CDR2 YENEEA. Trimming removed 4 bases at V and 5 bases at J, with 15 bases between. CDR3 residues: CASSSWDTTDNEQFF. In nucleotides, the CDR3 is TGTGCCAGCAGCTCCTGGGACACTACGGACAATGAGCAGTTCTTC.

The CDR3 here is CASSPRAGPTAGNTIYF. CDR3 nucleotide sequence: TGTGCCAGCTCACCACGCGCCGGGCCAACAGCGGGAAACACCATATATTTT. The V and J genes are TRBV18 and TRBJ1-3, with D unclear. The ends were cut back, 1 base at V and 4 bases at J, with 17 bases in the middle. This CDR3 spans 17 amino acids. The germline CDR1 and CDR2 sequences are KGHSH and LQKENI. The complete variable domain, with remaining parts taken from reference TRBV18 and TRBJ1-3, reads NAGVMQNPRHLVRRRGQEARLRCSPMKGHSHVYWYRQLPEEGLKFMVYLQKENIIDESGMPKERFSAEFPKEGPSILRIQQVVRGDSAAYFCASSPRAGPTAGNTIYFGEGSWLTVV.

This chain connects TRBV10-1 to TRBJ1-1; a weak D match, TRBD1 (5 bases). CDR1 and CDR2 from the germline V gene are WNHNN and SYGVQD (reference sequence). The CDR3 is made up of 14 amino acids. Trimming removed 3 bases from V and 4 bases from J, with 12 bases in between. In DNA form, the CDR3 reads TGCGCCAGCAGTGAAGTGGGGGGTCCCACTGAAGCTTTCTTT. Translated: CASSEVGGPTEAFF.

The chain carries TRBV7-2 and TRBJ1-4, with 7 bases lining up with TRBD1. The CDR3 loop spans 15 amino acids. V gave up 5 bases and J gave up 8 bases; unmatched junction bases: 11. Per the germline V gene, CDR1 is SGHTA and CDR2 is FQGNSA. The CDR3 loop reads CASSPRQGIGEKLFF. CDR3 nucleotides: TGTGCCAGCAGCCCAAGACAGGGTATAGGAGAAAAACTGTTTTTT.

The chain couples TRBV27 to TRBJ1-2; D perhaps matches TRBD1 (6 bases). The CDR3 consists of 13 residues. Per the germline V gene, CDR1 is MNHEY and CDR2 is SMNVEV (reference sequence). V lost 5 bases, J lost 8 bases, and 15 bases lay in between. The DNA for the CDR3 is TGTGCCAGCAGTCAACAGGGAGCGCAAGGCTACACCTTC. Translating it yields CASSQQGAQGYTF.

The chain couples TRBV6-1 to TRBJ2-7; D remains ambiguous. The V and J ends lost 7 bases and 3 bases respectively, with 7 bases between them. There are 11 residues in the CDR3. The germline V gene encodes CDR1 MNHNS and CDR2 SASEGT. CDR3 nucleotide sequence: TGTGCCAGCATGGGATACTACGAGCAGTACTTC. This translates into CASMGYYEQYF.

The rearrangement uses TRBV5-1 and TRBJ1-6; 9 positions agree with TRBD1. The CDR3 consists of 15 residues. Germline V CDR1 and CDR2: SGHRS, YFSETQ. The V segment lost 0 bases and the J segment 11 bases; nucleotides outside the gene matches: 6. The CDR3 reads CASSLDGTGRTPLHF. The CDR3, as DNA: TGCGCCAGCAGCTTGGATGGGACAGGGCGAACACCCCTCCACTTT.

This sequence joins TRBV7-2 and TRBJ2-7; no clear D. Per germline, CDR1 SGHTA and CDR2 FQGNSA. V lost 2 bases and J lost 2, with 7 bases in between. The CDR3 has 13 residues. The CDR3, as DNA: TGTGCCAGCAGCTTACCACAAACCTACGAGCAGTACTTC. Its protein is CASSLPQTYEQYF.

The chain carries TRBV7-2 and TRBJ2-3; TRBD2 agrees at 7 bases. V gave up 4 bases and J gave up 0 bases; unmatched junction bases: 7. Germline CDR1 SGHTA, CDR2 FQGNSA. The CDR3 totals 16 residues. CDR3: CASSSYGGTSTDTQYF. CDR3 nucleotides: TGTGCCAGCAGCTCATACGGGGGGACTAGCACAGATACGCAGTATTTT.

This chain connects TRBV5-5 to TRBJ2-3, with 7 nucleotides matching TRBD2. Germline assignment: CDR1 SGHKS and CDR2 YYEKEE (reference sequence). CDR3 length: 17 residues. The trim removed 1 base at V and 7 bases at J, leaving 15 bases unmatched. CDR3 in amino acids: CASSLSSGLAALYTQYF. The CDR3 DNA is TGTGCCAGCAGCTTGTCGTCTGGGCTAGCGGCGTTGTATACGCAGTATTTT.

CDR3 amino acids: CASSSRDKKIEAFF. CDR3 bases: TGTGCCAGCAGTTCCCGGGACAAGAAAATTGAAGCTTTCTTT. The rearrangement joins TRBV6-5 to TRBJ1-1; D might be TRBD1 (6 bases). The CDR3 length is 14 residues. V dropped 4 bases and J dropped 7 bases, with 16 bases sitting between them. In germline, CDR1 is MNHEY, CDR2 SVGAGI.

The chain uses TRBV7-7 and TRBJ2-7, with 7 bases matching TRBD1. The CDR3 consists of 17 residues. Trimming removed 4 bases from V and 3 bases from J; junction bases left unmatched: 15. From germline, CDR1 is SSHAT and CDR2 FNYEAQ (reference sequence). The CDR3 coding sequence is TGTGCCAGCAGCTCCATATTAGGGACGACAGGGTACTACGAGCAGTACTTC. Its protein product is CASSSILGTTGYYEQYF. Filled out from reference TRBV7-7 and TRBJ2-7, the complete variable domain reads GAGVSQSPRYKVTKRGQDVTLRCDPISSHATLYWYQQALGQGPEFLTYFNYEAQPDKSGLPSDRFSAERPEGSISTLTIQRTEQRDSAMYRCASSSILGTTGYYEQYFGPGTRLTVT.

The CDR3 loop is CASSDDRGRETQYF. CDR3 nucleotides: TGTGCCAGCAGTGACGACAGGGGTCGAGAGACCCAGTACTTC. The chain has TRBV2 and TRBJ2-5; 8 nucleotides agree with TRBD1. Trimming at V came to 3 bases and at J to 4 bases, leaving 4 bases not matched to a gene. The CDR3 spans 14 residues. Germline V gives CDR1 SNHLY, CDR2 FYNNEI.

V gene TRBV18 combines with J gene TRBJ2-3, with TRBD1 matching over 11 bases. After removal of 6 bases from V and 5 bases from J, the junction contained 7 bases not matched to a gene. Germline CDR1 KGHSH, CDR2 LQKENI. CDR3 length: 15 amino acids. The CDR3, as DNA: TGTGCCAGCTCCCTGGACAGGGGGCGTCAAGATACGCAGTATTTT. Amino acid sequence: CASSLDRGRQDTQYF.

The V gene is TRBV10-3, the J gene TRBJ2-3; TRBD2 aligns across 7 bases. The CDR3 length is 15 residues. V gave up 3 bases and J gave up 3 bases; unmatched junction bases: 6. Germline V gene data show CDR1 as ENHRY and CDR2 as SYGVKD. In nucleotides, the CDR3 is TGTGCCATCAGTGAATCTAGCGGACGGACAGATACGCAGTATTTT. It codes for CAISESSGRTDTQYF.

The gene calls are TRBV6-6 and TRBJ2-7, with a tentative D call TRBD2 (6 bases). The CDR3 spans 12 residues. With 6 bases removed from V and 7 bases from J, the gap between germline ends came to 13 bases. Germline V lookup: CDR1 MNHNY, CDR2 SVGAGI (reference sequence). In nucleotides, the CDR3 is TGTGCCAGCAGCTCCGGAGGGCGGGAGCAGTACGTC. Translated, it gives CASSSGGREQYV.

The V and J genes are TRBV29-1 and TRBJ1-1, with TRBD1 matching 8 bases. CDR1 is SQVTM, CDR2 ANQGSEA, per germline. The V segment lost 7 bases and the J segment 1 base; nucleotides outside the gene matches: 5. The CDR3 is 13 residues long. The CDR3 DNA reads as TGCAGCGGTAGGGACAGGCAGAACACTGAAGCTTTCTTT. Amino acids: CSGRDRQNTEAFF.

The CDR3 coding sequence is TGTGCCAGCAGCTTGGGTTTGGGTACAGGGGAAAAACTGTTTTTT. Its protein is CASSLGLGTGEKLFF. The V and J genes are TRBV5-6 and TRBJ1-4; D is perhaps TRBD1 (6 bases). V lost 0 bases, J lost 8 bases, and 14 bases lay in between. The CDR3 covers 15 residues. Germline CDR1 is SGHDT and CDR2 is YYEEEE.

V and J are TRBV27 and TRBJ2-3; perhaps TRBD1 as D (6 bases). V lost 4 bases, J lost 2 bases, and 10 bases lay in between. From germline, CDR1 is MNHEY and CDR2 SMNVEV (reference sequence). The CDR3 has 14 residues. The CDR3 is CASSYGQTTDTQYF. Written as DNA, the CDR3 is TGTGCCAGCAGTTATGGACAGACCACAGATACGCAGTATTTT.

This chain connects TRBV7-2 to TRBJ2-5; D possibly corresponds to TRBD2 (5 bases). The CDR3 covers 14 residues. In germline, CDR1 is SGHTA, CDR2 FQGNSA. Trimming removed 7 bases from V and 5 bases from J, with 17 bases in between. This CDR3 reads CASMKRWQEETQYF. In DNA, the CDR3 is TGTGCCAGCATGAAGCGGTGGCAGGAGGAGACCCAGTACTTC.

This rearrangement joins TRBV6-6 to TRBJ2-6, with D perhaps matching TRBD2 (5 bases). Trimming removed 2 bases at V and 4 bases at J, with 9 bases between. The CDR3 is 15 amino acids. Germline V gives CDR1 MNHNY, CDR2 SVGAGI (reference sequence). The CDR3 loop reads CASSYERAGANVLTF. Written as DNA, the CDR3 is TGTGCCAGCAGTTACGAGAGGGCCGGGGCCAACGTCCTGACTTTC.

The chain carries TRBV7-7 and TRBJ2-2; a possible D gene is TRBD2 (5 bases). The CDR3 extends over 15 amino acids. Trimming pared 5 bases from V and 3 bases from J, leaving 13 bases between. CDR1 and CDR2 from the germline V gene are SSHAT and FNYEAQ (reference sequence). Here the CDR3 DNA reads TGTGCCAGCAGCCGTGGAACAGCGGACACCGGGGAGCTGTTTTTT. This codes for CASSRGTADTGELFF.